A single sample is the source of the 3 T cell receptor beta chains below, sequenced in a study of post-analysis software for immune sequencing data. Regarding the study as a whole: The study found TRBV5-6, TRBV5-1 and TRBV20-1 among a handful of TRBV segments more frequent in patients than controls.

These receptors' targets are unknown. Unique molecular identifiers featured in each of the TCR beta cDNA libraries. TCRdb fed the PCR reads into MiXCR, producing one record per CDR3 protein. The top ten hold around 4.7% of the sample, which has 650,000 to 850,000 distinct CDR3 sequences, roughly 46% seen once. Sample: blood. The origin of the receptors is a girl between 5 and 17 years old with multiple sclerosis.

A few counts support this clonotype. The CDR3 bases are TGTGCCAGCAGCCAAGGAGCAGGCGGGAGGTTACAAGAGACCCAGTACTTC. Protein sequence: CASSQGAGGRLQETQYF. This rearrangement joins TRBV3-1 to TRBJ2-5; the match to TRBD2 covers 8 bases. The trim removed 1 base at V and 2 bases at J, leaving 9 bases unmatched. This CDR3 spans 17 amino acids. Germline V gene data show CDR1 as LGHDT and CDR2 as YNNKEL (reference sequence).

The chain employs TRBV6-2 or TRBV6-3 and TRBJ1-4; D gene unclear. The germline V gene has CDR1 MNHEY and CDR2 SVGEGT. V dropped 6 bases and J dropped 13 bases, with 12 bases sitting between them. The CDR3 is 11 amino acids. The CDR3 sequence: CASSPGIGLFF. The CDR3 DNA is TGTGCCAGCAGCCCGGGAATTGGACTGTTTTTT.

This clonotype was seen at least ten times. V is TRBV11-2 and J is TRBJ2-1; D is undetermined. V was pared by 1 base and J by 1 base, with 5 bases between. Germline V gene data show CDR1 as SGHAT and CDR2 as FQNNGV. This CDR3 region has 14 residues. Here the CDR3 DNA reads TGTGCCAGCAGCTTAGGGCGGTCCTACAATGAGCAGTTCTTC. This codes for CASSLGRSYNEQFF.